Listed here is a single T cell receptor beta chain. This receptor's antigen is unknown. Qualities for individual bases were not recorded, and no much larger clone is one base off. Inclusive of the bounding cysteine and phenylalanine, the CDR3 is 19 residues long. The read is trimmed to its CDR3 DNA, 57 bases read in frame from base 1. Trimmed from V: 0 bases; trimmed from J: 3 bases; junction bases lacking a gene match: 14. Per the germline V gene, SGDLS is the CDR1 and YYNGEE is the CDR2. These data come from a study of blood T cell repertoires in COVID-19 (dated by TCRdb to about 2020). At the level of the whole study: Samples covering the acute and convalescent phases of COVID-19 were provided by collaborators in the United States, Italy and Spain. The material from the prospective study consisted of cDNA or gDNA derived from T cells, B-cell-depleted T cells, or PBMCs. Subjects who had been exposed to COVID-19, were actively infected with it, or had recovered from it provided the deeply sampled blood TCRbeta repertoires that made up the dataset. A freely available public database, intended as a resource for researchers studying the immune response to SARS-CoV-2, is where the repertoires were released. The samples were drawn from two sources: the first 160 participants of the ongoing ImmuneRACE study, and 950 to 1,500 subjects contributed by 6 global collaborators. Sample metadata almost always included a de-identified subject ID, COVID-19 status, age in years and sex. Where HLA class I and class II types were available, the types were taken from metadata supplied by the sample provider, not from assay-based typing. On the study overall, not on this receptor specifically: The amount of clinical and demographic metadata varied by source and participant and was provided uncurated.

TCRbeta CDR3 regions were amplified from genomic DNA by means of the immunoSEQ Assay, a bias-controlled multiplex PCR. Regarding the original processing steps: The number of nucleated cells in each sample was estimated from the amplification of reference gene primers within the assay. To quantify the absolute abundance of each unique TCRbeta CDR3 rearrangement, sequence reads were collapsed and filtered. For each sample, productive Simpson clonality was calculated by taking the square root of Simpson's diversity index across productive rearrangements. TCRdb provides this immuneACCESS table in a form limited to in-frame rearrangements. Some clones are lacking; in checked studies, under half of them reflect an unresolved V gene, and why the rest are absent is not known. Clonal size and the V and J genes are those of that table, whereas D and trimming came from the DNA. The sample contains 200,000 to 250,000 clones, more than 80% of them found a single time. Approximately 9.2% of the sample lies in the top ten.

Enrolling through a virtual design, the prospective study's participants ranged in age from about 18 to 89 years and lived across 20 to 25 United States geographic areas. In the prospective study, participants were assigned to cohorts based on the clinical history participants reported in a screening survey and a study questionnaire. ImmuneRACE Cohort 3 recovered participants were defined by two consecutive negative NP/OP PCR tests, healthcare professional clearance, or symptom resolution. Mobile phlebotomists in the prospective study collected whole blood, serum and a nasopharyngeal or oropharyngeal swab from every participant. Prospective study participants could optionally give additional blood draws and questionnaires over a roughly two-month period. Before DNA extraction, prospective study blood samples were shipped either frozen or at room temperature.

The chain joins TRBV9 to TRBJ2-2, with 7 central nucleotides matching TRBD2. This TCR derives from a middle-aged man who had recovered from COVID-19. The sample was PBMCs or T cells enriched from blood (not recorded which). CDR3 region: CASSVANSAGATHTGELFF. At the DNA level, the sequence is TGTGCCAGCAGCGTAGCTAATTCCGCGGGAGCGACACACACCGGGGAGCTGTTTTTT.